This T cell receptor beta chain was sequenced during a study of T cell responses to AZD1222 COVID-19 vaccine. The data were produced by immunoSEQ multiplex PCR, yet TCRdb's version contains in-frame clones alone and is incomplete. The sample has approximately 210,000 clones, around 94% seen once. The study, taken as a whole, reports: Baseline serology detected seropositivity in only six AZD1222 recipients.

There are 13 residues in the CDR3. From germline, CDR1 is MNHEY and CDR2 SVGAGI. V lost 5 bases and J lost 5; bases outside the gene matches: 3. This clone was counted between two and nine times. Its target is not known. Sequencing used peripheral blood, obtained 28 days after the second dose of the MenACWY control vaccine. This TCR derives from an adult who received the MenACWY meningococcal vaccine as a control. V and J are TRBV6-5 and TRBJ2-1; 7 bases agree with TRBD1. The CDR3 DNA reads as TGTGCCAGCAGTACCGACAGGGACAATGAGCAGTTCTTC. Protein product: CASSTDRDNEQFF.